This T cell receptor beta chain was found in a study of early T cells in non-severe SARS-CoV-2 infection. This CDR3 has 15 residues. Per the germline V gene, CDR1 is SGHRS and CDR2 is YFSETQ. The J segment lost 10 bases and the V segment lost 4 bases, leaving 10 bases of the junction unmatched. TCRdb ran MiXCR on the 5' RACE reads and lists one entry per CDR3 protein. The table includes tens of thousands of distinct CDR3 sequences, 3% to 4% detected once. This clonotype came up a few times. The specimen was whole blood. V gene TRBV5-1 combines with J gene TRBJ2-1, with TRBD2 matching over 11 bases. This clonotype was obtained from an adult who was a healthcare worker with PCR-confirmed SARS-CoV-2 infection or an uninfected control (not recorded which). CDR3 coding DNA: TGCGCCAGCAGCACCACTAGCGGGAGTGGGATGGAGCAGTTCTTC. This encodes CASSTTSGSGMEQFF.